This entry lists 3 T cell receptor beta chains sequenced from one sample in a study of vaccination and CD4 T cells after COVID-19 (dated by TCRdb to between 2022 and 2023). The receptor library was made with PCR. Sequencing was carried out with an Illumina iSeq 100. At the Johns Hopkins FTIC core, DNA from the cultured CD4+ T cells underwent TCR sequencing with the Oncomine TCR Beta short-read assay. The raw public reads went through TCRdb reprocessing: fastp at Q25, MiXCR clone calling, in-frame beta chains kept. Entries are consolidated by CDR3 protein sequence, retaining the most common genes and DNA. Within this sample are more than 10,000 distinct CDR3 sequences, with about 25% of them counted one time only. The top ten clonotypes cover roughly 30% of the sample. The treatment or condition label of this sample denotes: 10-day PBMC culture with coronavirus spike peptide pools or control peptides (ViraFEST assay).

For these TCRs, the target antigens are not known. The sample here was CD4+ T cells from blood, cultured in vitro, taken before SARS-CoV-2 vaccination. These receptors all come from a human donor who received a COVID-19 vaccine.

This clonotype was picked up a small number of times. This rearrangement joins TRBV7-9 to TRBJ1-2; D unclear. Between the trimmed V and J ends, which lost 5 bases and 6 bases, there was a span of 16 bases. Germline-derived CDR1 and CDR2 are SEHNR and FQNEAQ (reference sequence). There are 14 residues in the CDR3. CDR3 loop: CASSPDQLRHGYTF. DNA of the CDR3: TGTGCCAGCAGCCCCGACCAATTAAGACATGGCTACACCTTC.

The rearrangement joins TRBV7-6 to TRBJ2-7, with TRBD1 matching 8 bases. The germline V gene has CDR1 SGHVS and CDR2 FNYEAQ. V trimming: 5 bases; J trimming: 3 bases; junction bases outside the gene matches: 6. The CDR3 has 14 residues. CDR3 sequence reads: CASSRGQDHYEQYF. CDR3 bases: TGTGCCAGCAGCCGGGGACAGGACCACTACGAGCAGTACTTC. The full variable domain, rest sourced from reference TRBV7-6 and TRBJ2-7, is GAGVSQSPRYKVTKRGQDVALRCDPISGHVSLYWYRQALGQGPEFLTYFNYEAQQDKSGLPNDRFSAERPEGSISTLTIQRTEQRDSAMYRCASSRGQDHYEQYFGPGTRLTVT.

The J gene is TRBJ1-6, the V gene TRBV2; no reliable D call. The V gene's germline CDR1 is SNHLY and CDR2 FYNNEI. V lost 3 bases and J lost 0, with 12 bases in between. This CDR3 comprises 17 residues. The CDR3 nucleotides read TGTGCCAGCAGTGAGGACGGCCCAAGCTCCTATAATTCACCCCTCCACTTT. Translated: CASSEDGPSSYNSPLHF. The whole variable domain, remainder taken from reference TRBV2 and TRBJ1-6, is EPEVTQTPSHQVTQMGQEVILRCVPISNHLYFYWYRQILGQKVEFLVSFYNNEISEKSEIFDDQFSVERPDGSNFTLKIRSTKLEDSAMYFCASSEDGPSSYNSPLHFGNGTRLTVT.